Each of the 5 T cell receptor beta chains below was sequenced from the same sample in a study of radiation and T cells in renal cell carcinoma. Indicated time point: blood 4 weeks post-SBRT, at nephrectomy. The treatment denotes: 15 Gy SBRT to primary tumor, nephrectomy 4 weeks later. The method was immunoSEQ multiplex PCR; TCRdb's version includes in-frame clones alone and lacks a portion of them. Of approximately 80,000 clones listed, 80% to 90% are singletons. Sequenced material: blood, taken from a patient whose treatment included radiotherapy and nephrectomy. The receptor set was obtained from an older woman with renal cell carcinoma.

This chain links TRBV30 with TRBJ2-5; 8 bases fit TRBD2. Unmatched junction bases numbered 12, after V lost 7 bases and J lost 5 bases. Germline CDR1 GTSNPN, CDR2 SVGIG (reference sequence). CDR3 length: 14 amino acids. The CDR3 sequence is CASGGLALAETQYF. DNA for the CDR3: TGTGCCTCCGGAGGACTAGCCCTGGCCGAGACCCAGTACTTC. Full variable domain (remainder filled in from reference TRBV30 and TRBJ2-5): SQTIHQWPATLVQPVGSPLSLECTVEGTSNPNLYWYRQAAGRGLQLLFYSVGIGQISSEVPQNLSASRPQDRQFILSSKKLLLSDSGFYLCASGGLALAETQYFGPGTRLLVL.

This chain uses TRBV7-3 with TRBJ2-5, with a tentative D call TRBD2 (6 bases). V lost 5 bases to trimming and J lost 5 bases, with 24 bases between them. Germline CDR1 reads SGHTA; CDR2 reads FQGTGA. This CDR3 is 17 amino acids long. The CDR3 region has the DNA TGTGCCAGCAGCCCCGAAATCGGACTATCTGGGGGGGAGACCCAGTACTTC. Translating gives CASSPEIGLSGGETQYF. The full variable domain, in which reference TRBV7-3 and TRBJ2-5 provide the parts outside the CDR3, is GAGVSQTPSNKVTEKGKYVELRCDPISGHTALYWYRQSLGQGPEFLIYFQGTGAADDSGLPNDRFFAVRPEGSVSTLKIQRTERGDSAVYLCASSPEIGLSGGETQYFGPGTRLLVL.

The gene calls are TRBV5-1 and TRBJ2-7; 15 positions match TRBD2. Trimming removed 4 bases from V and 7 bases from J; junction bases left unmatched: 3. This CDR3 has 14 amino acids. Germline V gene sequence: CDR1 SGHRS, CDR2 YFSETQ. CDR3 loop: CASSPGTSGGEQYF. For the CDR3, the DNA is TGCGCCAGCAGCCCCGGGACTAGCGGGGGGGAGCAGTACTTC.

V and J are TRBV5-1 and TRBJ1-1, with D hard to call. CDR1 and CDR2 from the germline V gene are SGHRS and YFSETQ. The CDR3 sequence is 17 residues long. V dropped 0 bases and J dropped 1 base, with 16 bases sitting between them. CDR3 sequence (DNA): TGCGCCAGCAGCTTGGCCGTAGGAAAACAGCAGAACACTGAAGCTTTCTTT. It codes for CASSLAVGKQQNTEAFF.

The chain carries TRBV27 and TRBJ2-5; unclear D gene. Trimming shortened V by 3 bases and J by 2 bases, and 10 bases separated the two germline ends. Germline V gene data show CDR1 as MNHEY and CDR2 as SMNVEV (reference sequence). This CDR3 has 14 residues. CDR3 region: CASSFTQFQETQYF. The CDR3 coding sequence is TGTGCCAGCAGTTTTACCCAGTTTCAAGAGACCCAGTACTTC.